The clone carrying this T cell receptor beta chain was detected only a few times. Trimming took off 3 bases at V and 5 bases at J, with 14 bases between the two ends. Germline values: CDR1 KGHDR, CDR2 SFDVKD. There are 15 residues in the CDR3. This entry is derived from a study of identical twins. TCRdb re-derived calls from the 5' RACE reads in MiXCR, one entry per CDR3 protein. The sample holds about 530,000 distinct CDR3 sequences; approximately 20% are singletons and the top ten take about 0.5%. This sample was also put to use in a study of yellow fever vaccine responses in identical twins.

The sequence derives from a young woman in good health. Source material: CD4+ T cells sorted from blood. The gene calls are TRBV24-1 and TRBJ2-3; D unclear. For the CDR3, the DNA is TGTGCCACCAGTGATCCGGTGTCGGTTCAAGATACGCAGTATTTT. Translation: CATSDPVSVQDTQYF.